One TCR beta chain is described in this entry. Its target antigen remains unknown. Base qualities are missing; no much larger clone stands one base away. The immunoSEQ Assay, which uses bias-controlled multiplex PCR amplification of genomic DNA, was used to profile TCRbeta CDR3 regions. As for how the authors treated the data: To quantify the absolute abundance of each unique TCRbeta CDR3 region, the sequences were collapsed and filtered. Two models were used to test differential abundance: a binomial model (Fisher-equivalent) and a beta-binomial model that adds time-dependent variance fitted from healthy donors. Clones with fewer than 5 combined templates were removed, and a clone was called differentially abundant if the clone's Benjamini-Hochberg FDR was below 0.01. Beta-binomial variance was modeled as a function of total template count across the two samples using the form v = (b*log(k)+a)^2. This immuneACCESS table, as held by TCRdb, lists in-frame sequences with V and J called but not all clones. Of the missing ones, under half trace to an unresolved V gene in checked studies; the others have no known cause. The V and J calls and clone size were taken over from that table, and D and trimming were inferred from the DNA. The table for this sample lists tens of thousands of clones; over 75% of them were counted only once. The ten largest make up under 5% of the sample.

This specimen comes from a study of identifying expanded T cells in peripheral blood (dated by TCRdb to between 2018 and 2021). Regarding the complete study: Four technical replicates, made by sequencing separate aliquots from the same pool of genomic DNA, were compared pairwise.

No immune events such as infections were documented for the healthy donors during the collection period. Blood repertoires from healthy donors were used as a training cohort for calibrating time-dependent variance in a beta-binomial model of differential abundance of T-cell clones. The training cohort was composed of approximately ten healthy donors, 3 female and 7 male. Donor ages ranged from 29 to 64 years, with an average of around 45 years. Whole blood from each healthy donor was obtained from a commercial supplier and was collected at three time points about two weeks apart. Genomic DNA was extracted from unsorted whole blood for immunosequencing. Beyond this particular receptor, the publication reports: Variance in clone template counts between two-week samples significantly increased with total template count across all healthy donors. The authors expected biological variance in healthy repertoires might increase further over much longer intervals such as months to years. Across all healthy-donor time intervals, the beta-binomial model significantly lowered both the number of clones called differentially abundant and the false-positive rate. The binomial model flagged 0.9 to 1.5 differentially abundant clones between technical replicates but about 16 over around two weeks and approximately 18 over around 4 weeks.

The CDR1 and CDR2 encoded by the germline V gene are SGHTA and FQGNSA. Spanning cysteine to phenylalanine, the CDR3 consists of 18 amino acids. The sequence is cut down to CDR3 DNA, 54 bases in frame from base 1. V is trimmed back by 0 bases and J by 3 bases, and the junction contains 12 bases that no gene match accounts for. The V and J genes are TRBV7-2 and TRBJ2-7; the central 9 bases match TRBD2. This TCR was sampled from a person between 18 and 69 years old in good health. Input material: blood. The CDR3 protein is CASSLAVAGVTAFYEQYF. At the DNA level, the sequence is TGTGCCAGCAGCTTAGCGGTAGCGGGGGTGACAGCTTTCTACGAGCAGTACTTC.